This TCR delta chain was captured by sequencing in a study of γδ T cells in repeated Plasmodium falciparum infection. Study-level background: Samples were taken at baseline, before some infections, and 21 days after each.

The V gene's germline CDR1 is TSESDYY and CDR2 QEAYKQQN. The CDR3 runs 19 residues. Flow sorting of PBMC yielded separate Vgamma9/Vdelta2+ and Vdelta2-negative gammadelta T cell populations for bulk repertoire analysis. TCRdb reran clone calling via CATT on the multiplex PCR reads. The sample contains around 49,000 delta-chain clones, roughly 1.9% of which appear only once. The receptor was derived from a pool of human donors (malaria-infected and uninfected, not separated). The sequencing sample was made of gamma-delta T cells from blood. The V gene reported is TRAV38-2/DV8; the J gene is uncalled; the listed D gene, TRDD3, was not tested against the DNA. CDR3 bases: TGTGCTTATAGGAGCGCCCCAAGGGGTGGAGGGGGAAAGACCGATAAAATAATATTT. It yields the protein CAYRSAPRGGGGKTDKIIF.